The source of this TCR beta chain is a study of T-cell reconstitution after alpha-beta-depleted transplantation in children. Germline-derived CDR1 and CDR2 are SGHDN and FVKESK. The CDR3 is 17 amino acids. Trimming shortened V by 0 bases and J by 4 bases, and 15 bases separated the two germline ends. The authors prepared the TCRbeta library with unique molecular identifiers. From the PCR reads, TCRdb called clonotypes with MiXCR, one entry per CDR3 protein. The sample yields 250,000 to 400,000 distinct CDR3 sequences, roughly 21% seen once. The sequences come from PBMCs, mostly from graft donor cells, collected 180 days after TCRalphabeta/CD19-depleted stem cell transplant. The V call is TRBV14, the J call TRBJ2-2; no clear D gene. The sequence came from a male patient younger than 18 who had a stem cell transplant for acute lymphoblastic leukemia, so the T cells may come from the graft donor. For the CDR3, the DNA is TGTGCCAGCAGCCAAGATAGTTCGGTGGTTGGCACCGGGGAGCTGTTTTTT. Its protein is CASSQDSSVVGTGELFF.